The 31 T cell receptor beta chains below were found in one sample sequenced in a study of T cell repertoires in cytomegalovirus infection. TCRdb independently ran MiXCR on the reads; one entry per CDR3 protein. The sample holds just over 300,000 distinct CDR3 sequences, about 17% seen once. The sequencing sample was made of PBMCs. These receptors all come from a human donor in good health (CMV status not recorded). Some clones in this sample may be carry-over from other donors' samples.

This clonotype was observed a few times. J is TRBJ2-5 and V is TRBV19; 9 bases fit TRBD2. Germline V gene lookup returns CDR1 LNHDA and CDR2 SQIVND (reference sequence). Losses at the gene ends were 5 bases for V and 5 bases for J; bases not matched to a gene: 12. The CDR3 runs to 16 residues. In DNA form, the CDR3 reads TGTGCCAGTAGTTCATCCGGGACTAGCAGCGGTGAGACCCAGTACTTC. Translation: CASSSSGTSSGETQYF.

This clonotype was observed a handful of times. This chain joins TRBV12-5 and TRBJ1-1; 7 bases are shared with TRBD1. In germline, CDR1 is LGHNT, CDR2 FRNRAP. The CDR3 consists of 14 residues. V shed 6 bases, J shed 2 bases, and the junction held 6 bases outside the gene matches. The CDR3, as DNA: TGTGCTAGTGGCTTACAGGGGTCCAACACTGAAGCTTTCTTT. It is translated as CASGLQGSNTEAFF.

This clonotype was observed a few times. The V call is TRBV19, the J call TRBJ1-2, with a weak D call TRBD1 (5 bases). CDR3 length equals 13 residues. Germline V gene data show CDR1 as LNHDA and CDR2 as SQIVND (reference sequence). V was clipped by 8 bases and J by 4 bases, with 14 bases between them. The DNA of the CDR3 is TGTGCCAGTTTCGGGCGTCAGGGCTATGGCTACACCTTC. Protein: CASFGRQGYGYTF.

The CDR3 spells CSARVAGGPQETQYF. CDR3 nucleotides: TGCAGTGCTAGAGTTGCGGGGGGGCCTCAAGAGACCCAGTACTTC. The chain is built from TRBV20-1 and TRBJ2-5, with 9 bases that match TRBD2. Germline-derived CDR1 and CDR2 are DFQATT and SNEGSKA (reference sequence). The CDR3 covers 15 residues. The V segment lost 1 base and the J segment 2 bases; nucleotides outside the gene matches: 5.

The chain uses TRBV6-1 and TRBJ2-3; 11 positions match TRBD2. The CDR3 runs to 17 residues. V gave up 2 bases and J gave up 0 bases; unmatched junction bases: 4. Germline V gene data show CDR1 as MNHNS and CDR2 as SASEGT. In DNA form, the CDR3 reads TGTGCCAGCAGTGAAACTAGCGGGGGTTTTAGCACAGATACGCAGTATTTT. Translated, it gives CASSETSGGFSTDTQYF.

This clonotype was counted only a few times. The rearrangement uses TRBV12-3 or TRBV12-4 and TRBJ1-6; TRBD1 aligns across 9 bases. J gave up 5 bases and V 6 bases, and 8 bases lay outside the gene matches. The CDR3 length is 16 residues. CDR3 residues: CASRSQGAWNNSPLHF. In DNA, the CDR3 is TGTGCCAGCAGGTCACAGGGGGCATGGAATAATTCACCCCTCCACTTT.

The V gene is TRBV19, the J gene TRBJ2-2, with TRBD1 matching 8 bases. Per the germline V gene, CDR1 is LNHDA and CDR2 is SQIVND (reference sequence). V was clipped by 3 bases and J by 6 bases; unmatched bases: 18. CDR3 length: 19 residues. The DNA of the CDR3 is TGTGCCAGTAGTATTTATGCGATTTGGACAGGGCTAGTTCCCGGGGAGCTGTTTTTT. This gives the protein CASSIYAIWTGLVPGELFF.

The chain carries TRBV28 and TRBJ2-3; 7 bases match TRBD1. The CDR3 consists of 18 residues. V lost 5 bases to trimming and J lost 1 base; unmatched junction nucleotides: 15. Germline V gene data show CDR1 as MDHEN and CDR2 as SYDVKM. The CDR3 nucleotides read TGTGCCAGCAGTCCTAAGACAGGGTATTATCGCGGCACAGATACGCAGTATTTT. Translated: CASSPKTGYYRGTDTQYF.

This clonotype was counted many times. The V and J genes are TRBV7-8 and TRBJ1-4; D not certain. Germline V gene lookup returns CDR1 SGHVS and CDR2 FQNEAQ. CDR3 length equals 16 residues. With 5 bases removed from V and 0 bases from J, the gap between germline ends came to 13 bases. CDR3 in amino acids: CASSPRGTPTNEKLFF. The CDR3 bases are TGTGCCAGCAGCCCCCGGGGAACCCCAACTAATGAAAAACTGTTTTTT.

This clonotype was seen repeatedly, ten times or more. This chain uses TRBV7-2 with TRBJ1-5; no reliable D call. Trimming shortened V by 1 base and J by 5 bases, and 6 bases separated the two germline ends. Looked up from germline, CDR1 is SGHTA and CDR2 is FQGNSA. The CDR3 spans 13 residues. The CDR3 DNA follows: TGTGCCAGCAGCTTAGTAGGAGATCAGCCCCAGCATTTT. It is translated as CASSLVGDQPQHF. Full variable domain (outside the CDR3, taken from reference TRBV7-2 and TRBJ1-5): GAGVSQSPSNKVTEKGKDVELRCDPISGHTALYWYRQSLGQGLEFLIYFQGNSAPDKSGLPSDRFSAERTGGSVSTLTIQRTQQEDSAVYLCASSLVGDQPQHFGDGTRLSIL.

This clonotype was detected a few times. The rearrangement joins TRBV3-1 to TRBJ2-7, with D unclear. The CDR3 spans 14 residues. The germline V and J ends were trimmed by 2 bases and 2 bases, with 10 bases remaining between them. Germline CDR1 is LGHDT and CDR2 is YNNKEL (reference sequence). The CDR3 loop is CASSQNSLTYEQYF. In DNA, the CDR3 is TGTGCCAGCAGCCAAAACAGCCTCACCTACGAGCAGTACTTC.

This clonotype appeared many times. The genes are TRBV7-2 and TRBJ2-2; D gene unclear. Per germline, CDR1 SGHTA and CDR2 FQGNSA. The CDR3 totals 16 residues. V was cut by 0 bases and J by 1 base, with 9 bases left in between. The CDR3 sequence is CASSLASQVNTGELFF. The CDR3 region has the DNA TGTGCCAGCAGCTTAGCTTCCCAGGTGAACACCGGGGAGCTGTTTTTT.

This chain links TRBV4-3 with TRBJ1-1; TRBD1 aligns across 7 bases. The V segment lost 3 bases and the J segment 3 bases; nucleotides outside the gene matches: 4. The germline CDR1 and CDR2 sequences are LGHNA and YSLEER. CDR3 size: 14 residues. CDR3 protein: CASSHHDRDTEAFF. The CDR3 coding sequence is TGCGCCAGCAGCCACCACGACAGGGACACTGAAGCTTTCTTT.

This clonotype was detected a few times. The CDR3 protein is CASSQNRGPNTEAFF. For the CDR3, the DNA is TGTGCCAGCAGTCAAAACAGGGGACCTAACACTGAAGCTTTCTTT. The rearrangement uses TRBV12-3 or TRBV12-4 and TRBJ1-1; 7 nucleotides agree with TRBD1. The CDR3 consists of 15 residues. The V and J ends lost 5 bases and 2 bases, in that order; junction bases with no gene match: 8.

The chain carries TRBV5-1 and TRBJ1-3; 8 bases agree with TRBD1. The V segment lost 0 bases and the J segment 8 bases; nucleotides outside the gene matches: 7. CDR1 and CDR2 from the germline V gene are SGHRS and YFSETQ. The CDR3 spans 15 residues. The CDR3 region has the DNA TGCGCCAGCAGCTTGGGACAGGGGCGTGACGACACCATATATTTT. This encodes CASSLGQGRDDTIYF.

This clonotype turned up a few times. The gene calls are TRBV28 and TRBJ1-2, with 8 bases fitting TRBD1. The CDR3 runs 14 residues. Germline trimming cut 7 bases from V and 9 bases from J; bases unmatched to any gene: 13. Germline lookup yields CDR1 MDHEN and CDR2 SYDVKM. CDR3 protein: CASIPGGARSRYTF. CDR3 coding DNA: TGTGCCAGCATCCCAGGGGGCGCGAGGAGCCGCTACACCTTC.

V gene TRBV5-4 combines with J gene TRBJ2-1; TRBD2 aligns across 13 bases. Germline loops: CDR1 SGHNT, CDR2 YYREEE (reference sequence). The CDR3 has 16 residues. Losses at the gene ends were 4 bases for V and 7 bases for J; bases not matched to a gene: 8. CDR3 sequence: CASSPTSGGARNEQFF. CDR3 bases: TGTGCCAGCAGCCCCACTAGCGGGGGGGCTCGAAATGAGCAGTTCTTC.

This clonotype was detected ten times or more. The chain is built from TRBV11-2 and TRBJ2-7; D is ambiguous. Germline-derived CDR1 and CDR2 are SGHAT and FQNNGV. The length of the CDR3 is 14 residues. Trimming took off 3 bases at V and 0 bases at J, with 9 bases between the two ends. CDR3 loop: CASSLERSSYEQYF. CDR3 in DNA: TGTGCCAGCAGCTTGGAGAGGAGCTCCTACGAGCAGTACTTC.

J is TRBJ2-7 and V is TRBV20-1, with a possible D match to TRBD1 (6 bases). In germline, CDR1 is DFQATT, CDR2 SNEGSKA (reference sequence). The CDR3 length is 13 residues. V was clipped by 6 bases and J by 1 base, with 13 bases between them. The DNA of the CDR3 is TGCAGTGCCTCGGACAGTATATCCTACGAGCAGTACTTC. Translation: CSASDSISYEQYF.

There are many counts of this clonotype. The V call is TRBV7-2, the J call TRBJ2-1; TRBD1 aligns across 9 bases. Germline V CDR1 and CDR2: SGHTA, FQGNSA. Losses at the gene ends were 5 bases for V and 6 bases for J; bases not matched to a gene: 8. The CDR3 runs 15 residues. The CDR3 region has the DNA TGTGCCAGCAGCCTAACCGGGACAGGGACCAATGAGCAGTTCTTC. Its protein is CASSLTGTGTNEQFF.

The table lists this clonotype with a count of one. The chain employs TRBV12-3 or TRBV12-4 and TRBJ2-5; D may be TRBD2 (6 bases). The germline V and J ends were trimmed by 6 bases and 6 bases, with 17 bases remaining between them. The CDR3 sequence is 14 residues long. The CDR3 nucleotides are TGTGCCAGCAGCCGGGACTGGCGGATGCAGACCCAGTACTTC. This translates into CASSRDWRMQTQYF.

J is TRBJ1-1 and V is TRBV18; TRBD1 matches 8 bases. The CDR3 extends over 17 amino acids. CDR1 KGHSH and CDR2 LQKENI come from the germline V gene. Unmatched junction bases numbered 12, after V lost 6 bases and J lost 0 bases. The CDR3 protein is CASSRAGGGWLNTEAFF. DNA for the CDR3: TGTGCCAGCTCCCGCGCAGGGGGCGGATGGCTGAACACTGAAGCTTTCTTT.

This clonotype turned up a few times. The chain carries TRBV6-6 and TRBJ1-1; 12 bases agree with TRBD1. In germline, CDR1 is MNHNY, CDR2 SVGAGI (reference sequence). Losses at the gene ends were 2 bases for V and 0 bases for J; bases not matched to a gene: 1. The CDR3 has 16 amino acids. The CDR3 DNA sequence: TGTGCCAGCAGTTACGGGACAGGGGGCGTGAACACTGAAGCTTTCTTT. Translation gives CASSYGTGGVNTEAFF.

Ten or more counts support this clonotype. The rearrangement joins TRBV7-2 to TRBJ2-2; 7 bases align to TRBD1. The CDR3 loop spans 14 amino acids. V shed 5 bases and J 12 bases; nucleotides not matched to a gene: 12. The germline gives CDR1 SGHTA, CDR2 FQGNSA. CDR3 amino acids: CASSTRSGGDKLFF. In DNA form, the CDR3 reads TGTGCCAGCAGCACGCGATCAGGGGGAGATAAGCTGTTTTTT.

This clonotype has a handful of counts. The chain links TRBV4-1 to TRBJ1-2, with a possible D match to TRBD1 (6 bases). V lost 5 bases and J 2 bases, leaving 12 bases between the germline ends. The CDR3 is made up of 14 amino acids. Germline CDR1 MGHRA, CDR2 YSYEKL. This CDR3 is CASSAGAGNYGYTF. The CDR3 DNA reads as TGCGCCAGCAGCGCGGGGGCAGGGAACTATGGCTACACCTTC.

CDR3 loop: CASSFAGAGDEQFF. CDR3 sequence (DNA): TGTGCCAGCAGCTTTGCGGGGGCCGGAGATGAGCAGTTCTTC. This chain connects TRBV7-3 to TRBJ2-1; maybe TRBD2 (7 bases). The germline V gene encodes CDR1 SGHTA and CDR2 FQGTGA. The ends were cut back, 3 bases at V and 8 bases at J, with 14 bases in the middle. There are 14 residues in the CDR3.

The V gene is TRBV6-2 or TRBV6-3, the J gene TRBJ1-1; tentative D call: TRBD1 (6 bases). The V gene's germline CDR1 is MNHEY and CDR2 SVGEGT. This CDR3 is 15 amino acids long. Trimming pared 5 bases from V and 0 bases from J, leaving 13 bases between. The CDR3 DNA sequence: TGTGCCAGCAGTACTACAGGGATCATGAACACTGAAGCTTTCTTT. It encodes CASSTTGIMNTEAFF.

This clonotype was seen a few times. The chain has TRBV6-5 and TRBJ2-5; TRBD1 matches 7 bases. J was trimmed by 2 bases and V by 0 bases; bases with no gene match: 6. Germline assignment: CDR1 MNHEY and CDR2 SVGAGI. The CDR3 is 16 amino acids. The CDR3 region is CASSYSWDSQQETQYF. The CDR3 nucleotides read TGTGCCAGCAGTTACTCGTGGGACAGCCAACAAGAGACCCAGTACTTC.

This clonotype was counted many times. The chain recombines TRBV7-2 with TRBJ1-2; D remains unclear. Trimming took 3 bases from V and 2 from J, leaving 16 bases between them. This CDR3 has 16 amino acids. CDR1 is SGHTA, CDR2 FQGNSA, per germline. The CDR3 reads CASSLEVMVTNYGYTF. Here the CDR3 DNA reads TGTGCCAGCAGCTTGGAAGTGATGGTAACAAACTATGGCTACACCTTC.

This clonotype turned up a few times. DNA of the CDR3: TGTGCCAGCAGTTTTGGGAATGAGCAGTTCTTC. Translated, it gives CASSFGNEQFF. V is TRBV6-5 and J is TRBJ2-1; the D is unclear. The CDR3 sequence is 11 residues long. Trimming shortened V by 4 bases and J by 7 bases, and 5 bases separated the two germline ends. Germline CDR1 is MNHEY and CDR2 is SVGAGI.

This clonotype was counted at least ten times. The chain joins TRBV20-1 to TRBJ2-5; a possible D gene is TRBD2 (5 bases). CDR1 is DFQATT, CDR2 SNEGSKA, per germline (reference sequence). This CDR3 has 15 amino acids. The DNA for the CDR3 is TGCGGGATCAAACGGAGGCAGACTATGGGAGAGACCCAGTACTTC. Amino acids: CGIKRRQTMGETQYF.